A single sample gave rise to the 24 T cell receptor beta chains below, sequenced in a study of Tregs in tolerant kidney transplant recipients. Profiling relied on immunoSEQ multiplex PCR, and the TCRdb table lists in-frame clones only, not all of them. Here the sample spans tens of thousands of clones, 85% to 90% being singletons. The sample consisted of CD4+ T cells from blood, taken before the transplant. The receptors were gathered from a human donor who received a combined kidney and bone marrow transplant.

The rearrangement links TRBV29-1 to TRBJ2-1; 12 bases match TRBD2. Losses at the gene ends were 3 bases for V and 9 bases for J; bases not matched to a gene: 6. Germline V lookup: CDR1 SQVTM, CDR2 ANQGSEA. CDR3 length: 14 residues. Here the CDR3 DNA reads TGCAGCGTTGATAGGACTAGCGGGAAGGGTGAGCAGTTCTTC. Its translation: CSVDRTSGKGEQFF.

This chain joins TRBV18 and TRBJ1-4; TRBD1 is a possible D gene (5 bases). Trimming stripped 2 bases from V and 7 bases from J, with 11 bases between. In germline, CDR1 is KGHSH, CDR2 LQKENI. The CDR3 runs to 14 residues. The CDR3 sequence: CASSPDSEIEKLFF. Written as DNA, the CDR3 is TGTGCCAGCTCACCAGACAGCGAAATTGAAAAACTGTTTTTT.

This chain links TRBV18 with TRBJ2-7; D may be TRBD1 (5 bases). Germline CDR1 and CDR2: KGHSH and LQKENI. Between the trimmed V and J ends, which lost 2 bases and 3 bases, there was a span of 8 bases. There are 13 residues in the CDR3. CDR3 bases: TGTGCCAGCTCACCAGACAGTCTCTACGAGCAGTACTTC. Protein product: CASSPDSLYEQYF.

CDR3 amino acids: CSVAKDRGNEKLFF. The CDR3 DNA reads TGCAGCGTAGCGAAGGACAGGGGAAATGAAAAACTGTTTTTT. The chain recombines TRBV29-1 with TRBJ1-4; 9 bases agree with TRBD1. The CDR3 loop spans 14 amino acids. The germline CDR1 and CDR2 sequences are SQVTM and ANQGSEA. V trimming: 6 bases; J trimming: 5 bases; junction bases outside the gene matches: 7. Filled out from reference TRBV29-1 and TRBJ1-4, the complete variable domain reads SAVISQKPSRDICQRGTSLTIQCQVDSQVTMMFWYRQQPGQSLTLIATANQGSEATYESGFVIDKFPISRPNLTFSTLTVSNMSPEDSSIYLCSVAKDRGNEKLFFGSGTQLSVL.

The V gene is TRBV18, the J gene TRBJ2-1, with D possibly being TRBD2 (6 bases). V gave up 0 bases and J gave up 6 bases, with 9 bases separating them. Germline V CDR1 and CDR2: KGHSH, LQKENI. The CDR3 consists of 14 residues. This chain's CDR3 is CASSPPGLPNEQFF. In DNA form, the CDR3 reads TGTGCCAGCTCACCACCGGGACTGCCCAATGAGCAGTTCTTC.

The chain combines TRBV7-9 with TRBJ2-1; TRBD1 matches at 9 bases. The CDR3 has 14 residues. The germline V gene has CDR1 SEHNR and CDR2 FQNEAQ (reference sequence). V trimming: 7 bases; J trimming: 7 bases; junction bases outside the gene matches: 8. The CDR3: CASNFRDRVNEQFF. The CDR3 nucleotides read TGTGCCAGCAACTTCCGGGACAGGGTGAATGAGCAGTTCTTC.

The chain carries TRBV5-6 and TRBJ2-3; possible D gene TRBD2, 6 bases. Trimming removed 3 bases from V and 4 bases from J, with 15 bases in between. Germline V gene sequence: CDR1 SGHDT, CDR2 YYEEEE. The CDR3 is 15 residues long. CDR3 in DNA: TGTGCCAGCAGCTCGGGACTGCCCTTCCCAGATACGCAGTATTTT. Its protein is CASSSGLPFPDTQYF.

The genes are TRBV19 and TRBJ2-7; D gene unclear. V lost 8 bases and J lost 4, with 15 bases in between. Germline V gives CDR1 LNHDA, CDR2 SQIVND (reference sequence). The CDR3 is 13 amino acids. CDR3 amino acids: CASADTLLYEQYF. The CDR3 region has the DNA TGTGCCAGTGCGGATACGCTCCTATACGAGCAGTACTTC. The full variable domain, completed using reference TRBV19 and TRBJ2-7, is DGGITQSPKYLFRKEGQNVTLSCEQNLNHDAMYWYRQDPGQGLRLIYYSQIVNDFQKGDIAEGYSVSREKKESFPLTVTSAQKNPTAFYLCASADTLLYEQYFGPGTRLTVT.

CDR3 sequence: CASSRGSDTGELFF. In DNA, the CDR3 is TGTGCCAGCTCCCGAGGGAGCGATACCGGGGAGCTGTTTTTT. The rearrangement uses TRBV2 and TRBJ2-2; the D gene is possibly TRBD2 (5 bases). The CDR3 loop spans 14 amino acids. Germline V gene lookup returns CDR1 SNHLY and CDR2 FYNNEI. With 8 bases removed from V and 5 bases from J, the gap between germline ends came to 15 bases.

The chain uses TRBV5-4 and TRBJ2-3; 7 bases match TRBD2. This CDR3 is 17 amino acids long. The germline V gene encodes CDR1 SGHNT and CDR2 YYREEE (reference sequence). V lost 0 bases and J lost 0; bases outside the gene matches: 7. The DNA of the CDR3 is TGTGCCAGCAGCTTGGCCCTGCGGCGGGGGAGCACAGATACGCAGTATTTT. Its protein product is CASSLALRRGSTDTQYF.

V and J are TRBV10-3 and TRBJ1-2; unclear D gene. CDR1 ENHRY and CDR2 SYGVKD come from the germline V gene. The CDR3 consists of 13 residues. The V gene lost 1 base and the J gene lost 1 base, with 4 bases spanning the gap. The CDR3 nucleotides read TGTGCCATCAGTGAGTACGGTAACTATGGCTACACCTTC. It yields the protein CAISEYGNYGYTF.

The chain couples TRBV5-1 to TRBJ2-1; 10 bases line up with TRBD2. The CDR3 sequence is 15 residues long. The V gene end was trimmed by 0 bases and the J gene end by 3 bases; junction bases not matched to a gene: 0. CDR1 and CDR2 from the germline V gene are SGHRS and YFSETQ. CDR3 DNA: TGCGCCAGCAGCTTGGTAGCGGGAGGCTACAATGAGCAGTTCTTC. It yields the protein CASSLVAGGYNEQFF.

CDR3 residues: CASYPGQGRSNYGYTF. As DNA, the CDR3 is TGTGCCAGCTACCCGGGACAGGGTCGCTCTAACTATGGCTACACCTTC. The chain links TRBV2 to TRBJ1-2; the match to TRBD1 covers 9 bases. Trimming cost V 8 bases and J 0 bases; bases outside gene matches: 10. CDR1 and CDR2 from the germline V gene are SNHLY and FYNNEI. The CDR3 is 16 residues long.

The genes are TRBV5-8 and TRBJ2-1; maybe TRBD1 (5 bases). The CDR3 length is 14 residues. Germline CDR1 and CDR2: SGHTS and YDEGEE. V lost 4 bases and J lost 9, with 17 bases in between. The CDR3 is CASSPAKGRGEQFF. As DNA, the CDR3 is TGTGCCAGCAGCCCCGCGAAGGGGCGAGGTGAGCAGTTCTTC.

The V and J genes are TRBV2 and TRBJ1-1; weak D call: TRBD1 (5 bases). Per germline, CDR1 SNHLY and CDR2 FYNNEI. With 6 bases removed from V and 8 bases from J, the gap between germline ends came to 16 bases. This CDR3 comprises 13 residues. The chain's CDR3 is CASSPDRQSEAFF. The CDR3 region has the DNA TGTGCCAGCAGCCCAGACAGACAATCGGAAGCTTTCTTT. Using reference TRBV2 and TRBJ1-1 for the parts outside the CDR3, the full variable domain is EPEVTQTPSHQVTQMGQEVILRCVPISNHLYFYWYRQILGQKVEFLVSFYNNEISEKSEIFDDQFSVERPDGSNFTLKIRSTKLEDSAMYFCASSPDRQSEAFFGQGTRLTVV.

J is TRBJ2-3 and V is TRBV5-1; perhaps TRBD2 as D (5 bases). CDR3 length equals 14 residues. The V end lost 2 bases, the J end lost 2 bases, and 9 bases lay between the germline ends. Germline V gene data show CDR1 as SGHRS and CDR2 as YFSETQ. CDR3 sequence reads: CASSFLATTDTQYF. DNA of the CDR3: TGCGCCAGCAGCTTTTTAGCGACCACAGATACGCAGTATTTT.

The chain recombines TRBV9 with TRBJ2-7, with D tentatively TRBD1 (6 bases). CDR1 is SGDLS, CDR2 YYNGEE, per germline. The CDR3 contains 14 residues. V lost 2 bases and J lost 1, with 10 bases in between. CDR3 loop: CASSVTGQSYEQYF. In DNA, the CDR3 is TGTGCCAGCAGCGTGACAGGACAGTCCTACGAGCAGTACTTC.

The V call is TRBV7-3, the J call TRBJ1-5; weak D call: TRBD1 (6 bases). Germline CDR1 reads SGHTA; CDR2 reads FQGTGA. V was pared by 4 bases and J by 10 bases, with 17 bases between. The CDR3 is 14 residues long. The DNA of the CDR3 is TGTGCCAGCAGCTCTACAGGGACGGGTAGTCCCCAGCATTTT. Its translation: CASSSTGTGSPQHF.

This rearrangement joins TRBV5-1 to TRBJ1-1, with D perhaps TRBD1 (6 bases). Germline CDR1 SGHRS, CDR2 YFSETQ. The V and J ends lost 5 bases and 8 bases respectively, with 19 bases between them. The CDR3 runs to 14 residues. The CDR3 reads CASRPSAGTNEAFF. CDR3 bases: TGCGCCAGCAGACCATCGGCCGGGACAAACGAAGCTTTCTTT.

The CDR3 reads CATSNAMDTVSEQYF. The CDR3 DNA reads as TGTGCCACCTCTAATGCGATGGACACCGTCTCCGAGCAGTACTTC. V and J are TRBV10-3 and TRBJ2-7; tentative D call: TRBD1 (5 bases). Trimming pared 10 bases from V and 6 bases from J, leaving 25 bases between. Germline V CDR1 and CDR2: ENHRY, SYGVKD. The CDR3 is 15 residues long.

As concerns this clone: Other nucleotide sequences from this sample produce the same CDR3. This sequence joins TRBV28 and TRBJ1-5; D perhaps matches TRBD1 (6 bases). V was clipped by 3 bases and J by 4 bases, with 7 bases between them. The germline gives CDR1 MDHEN, CDR2 SYDVKM. The CDR3 consists of 13 residues. CDR3 loop: CASSLDRNQPQHF. CDR3 in DNA: TGTGCCAGCAGTTTGGACAGAAATCAGCCCCAGCATTTT.

This rearrangement joins TRBV6-5 to TRBJ2-3; TRBD2 matches 9 bases. Germline trimming cut 5 bases from V and 2 bases from J; bases unmatched to any gene: 5. The CDR3 runs to 15 residues. The germline V gene encodes CDR1 MNHEY and CDR2 SVGAGI. In DNA form, the CDR3 reads TGTGCCAGCAGTCGTAGCGGGAGATACACAGATACGCAGTATTTT. Protein: CASSRSGRYTDTQYF.

This chain links TRBV2 with TRBJ2-1; TRBD2 might be the D (6 bases). CDR1 and CDR2 (germline): SNHLY, FYNNEI. This CDR3 spans 15 amino acids. The germline V and J ends were trimmed by 4 bases and 4 bases, with 14 bases remaining between them. Here the CDR3 reads CASSALRAGYNEQFF. The CDR3 DNA sequence: TGTGCCAGCAGTGCGCTTAGGGCGGGGTACAATGAGCAGTTCTTC.

The J gene is TRBJ2-3, the V gene TRBV4-2; tentatively, D is TRBD1 (7 bases). Trimming left V 1 base short and J 10 bases short, with 18 bases between. The germline gives CDR1 LGHNA, CDR2 YNFKEQ. CDR3 length: 15 amino acids. The CDR3 protein is CASSQGRGREVAQYF. The CDR3 DNA reads as TGTGCCAGCAGCCAAGGGAGGGGGCGCGAAGTGGCGCAGTATTTT.